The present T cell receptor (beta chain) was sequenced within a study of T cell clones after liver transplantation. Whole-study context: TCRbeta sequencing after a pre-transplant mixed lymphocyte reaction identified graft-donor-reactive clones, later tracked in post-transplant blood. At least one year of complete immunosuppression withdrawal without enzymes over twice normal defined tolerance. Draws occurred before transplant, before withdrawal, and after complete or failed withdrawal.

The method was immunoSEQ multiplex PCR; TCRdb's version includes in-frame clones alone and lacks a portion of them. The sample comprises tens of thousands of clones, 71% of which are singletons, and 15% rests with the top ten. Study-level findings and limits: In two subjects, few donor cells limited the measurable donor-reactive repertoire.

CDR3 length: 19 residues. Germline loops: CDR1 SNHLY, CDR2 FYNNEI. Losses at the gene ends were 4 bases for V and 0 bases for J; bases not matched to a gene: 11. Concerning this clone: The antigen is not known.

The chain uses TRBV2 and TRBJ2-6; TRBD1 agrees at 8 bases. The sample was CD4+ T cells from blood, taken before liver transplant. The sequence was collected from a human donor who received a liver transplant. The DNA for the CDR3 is TGTGCCAGCAGTGTCCGGGCTGGACAGGGAGGCTCTGGGGCCAACGTCCTGACTTTC. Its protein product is CASSVRAGQGGSGANVLTF.